This is a list of T cell receptor beta chains from one sample in a study of cytotoxic CD8 clonotypes in ibrutinib-treated CLL. Repertoires were generated with immunoSEQ multiplex PCR, while TCRdb's copy carries only in-frame clones and drops some. The sample shows over 9,000 clones, approximately 80% of them seen only once. This specimen consisted of PBMCs, obtained at disease progression, from a patient treated with ibrutinib. The origin of the receptors is a human donor with chronic lymphocytic leukemia. Both conserved end residues are part of each CDR3. A D gene is named only where the DNA matches it firmly. Not all rows give a size; the values are once, few, many and, for expanded clones, a class.

>TRBV7-9|TRBJ2-5|TRBD2|NA
TGTGCCAGCAGCTTCCAGCGGGAGGCCGCGGAGACCCAGTACTTC
CASSFQREAAETQYF
>TRBV19|TRBJ1-5|TRBD1|few
TGTGCCAGTACGAGACAGGGGGTAGAACAGCCCCAGCATTTT
CASTRQGVEQPQHF
>TRBV5-1|TRBJ2-3|NA|NA
TGCGCCAGCAGCTTCGGTAGCGGCACAGATACGCAGTATTTT
CASSFGSGTDTQYF
>TRBV6-6|TRBJ2-3|NA|NA
TGTGCCAGCAGCTCGGTGTGGCGGGAAAGCACAGATACGCAGTATTTT
CASSSVWRESTDTQYF
>TRBV29-1|TRBJ1-2|NA|NA
TGCAGCGTTGTTGACAGCGGATCAGCTAACTATGGCTACACCTTC
CSVVDSGSANYGYTF
>TRBV19|TRBJ1-3|NA|NA
TGTGCCAGTAGTTGGGATCCGAAGGACGGAAACACCATATATTTT
CASSWDPKDGNTIYF
>TRBV28|TRBJ2-7|NA|NA
TGTGCCAGCAGGGAACCAGGAGGGGATTCCACCTACGAGCAGTACTTC
CASREPGGDSTYEQYF
>TRBV7-2|TRBJ2-2|NA|NA
TGTGCCAGCAGCCAAACAGGGATCACCGGGGAGCTGTTTTTT
CASSQTGITGELFF
>TRBV18|TRBJ2-3|TRBD2|NA
TGTGCCAGCTCACCTAGCGGGAGGCGCTCCACAGATACGCAGTATTTT
CASSPSGRRSTDTQYF
>TRBV2|TRBJ1-1|NA|NA
TGTGCCAGCAGTGAACAGGGAGGGTTTACTGAAGCTTTCTTT
CASSEQGGFTEAFF